This T cell receptor beta chain was documented in a study of T cell responses to AZD1222 COVID-19 vaccine. General study findings and limits: Reports say nearly half of spike-specific TCRs go after unmutated variant regions. Researchers report vaccine-associated CD4 TCRs spanning spike, with dominance at 160-218 and 743-854.

Clones were sequenced by immunoSEQ multiplex PCR, and TCRdb holds only the in-frame ones, with some missing. Of 80,000 to 95,000 clones listed, around 89% are singletons. Of note for this clone: Its antigen remains unidentified.

With 6 bases clipped from V and 6 bases from J, the junction kept 2 bases outside the gene matches. CDR3 length equals 12 residues. The chain carries TRBV12-3 or TRBV12-4 and TRBJ2-3, with 8 bases that match TRBD1. The source is an adult in good health. The source material was peripheral blood, sampled on day 0 of AZD1222 vaccination. The CDR3 is CASRTGADTQYF. The CDR3 DNA is TGTGCCAGCAGGACAGGGGCGGATACGCAGTATTTT.